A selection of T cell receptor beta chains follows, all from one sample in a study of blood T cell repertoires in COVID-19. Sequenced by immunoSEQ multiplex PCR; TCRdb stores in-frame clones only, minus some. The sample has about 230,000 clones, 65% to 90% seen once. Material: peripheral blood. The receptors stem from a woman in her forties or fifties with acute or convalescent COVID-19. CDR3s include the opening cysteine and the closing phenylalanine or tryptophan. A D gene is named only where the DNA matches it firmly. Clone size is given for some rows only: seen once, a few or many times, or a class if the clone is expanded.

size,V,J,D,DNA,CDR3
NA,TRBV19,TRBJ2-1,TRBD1,TGTGCCAGTAGTAAAGGCGCAGGGGGTTTAGATGAGCAGTTCTTC,CASSKGAGGLDEQFF
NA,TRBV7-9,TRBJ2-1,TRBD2,TGTGCCTGCGAGCGGGGGGGTTACAATGAGCAGTTCTTC,CACERGGYNEQFF
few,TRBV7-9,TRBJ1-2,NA,TGTGCCAGCAGCTCAGGAGCAGGGGTTTATAACTATGGCTACACCTTC,CASSSGAGVYNYGYTF
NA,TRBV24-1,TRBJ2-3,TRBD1,TGTGCCACCAGTGAGCTGACAGGGGGCTTTGGCACAGATACGCAGTATTTT,CATSELTGGFGTDTQYF
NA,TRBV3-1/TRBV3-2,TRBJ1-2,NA,TGTGCCAGCAGCCAAGGCGGCGCGGGAAGGCGGGGCTACACCTTC,CASSQGGAGRRGYTF
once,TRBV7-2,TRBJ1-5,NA,TGTGCCAGCAGTGCAACGTCAGGGGCCTCTCAGCCCCAGCATTTT,CASSATSGASQPQHF
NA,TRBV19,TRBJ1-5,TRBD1,TGTGCCAGTCGAGGGACAGCCACCTCCAATCAGCCCCAGCATTTT,CASRGTATSNQPQHF
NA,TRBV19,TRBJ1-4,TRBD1,TGTGCCTCCCAGGGACAGGTAGCAACTAATGAAAAACTGTTTTTT,CASQGQVATNEKLFF
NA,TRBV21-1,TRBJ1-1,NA,TGTGCCAGCAGCAAAGATGGTACGGAGGGGGCGAGGACTGAAGCTTTCTTT,CASSKDGTEGARTEAFF
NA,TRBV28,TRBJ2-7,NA,TGTGCCAGCAGTCCGCGGGGATCCTACGAGCAGTACTTC,CASSPRGSYEQYF
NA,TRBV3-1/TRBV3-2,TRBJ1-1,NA,TGTGCCAGCAGCCAAGTCAGGGGCACTGAAGCTTTCTTT,CASSQVRGTEAFF
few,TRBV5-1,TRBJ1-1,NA,TGCGCCAGCAGTCCGTGGCAGTCGATGAACACTGAAGCTTTCTTT,CASSPWQSMNTEAFF
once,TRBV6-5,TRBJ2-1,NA,TGTGCCAGCACAAAACCGGGACTCTACTACAATGAGCAGTTCTTC,CASTKPGLYYNEQFF
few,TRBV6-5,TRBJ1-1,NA,TGTGCCAGCAGCGACCGAAGGAGGAACACTGAAGCTTTCTTT,CASSDRRRNTEAFF
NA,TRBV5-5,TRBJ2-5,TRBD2,TGTGCCAGCAGCCGAGAGGGAGCGGGAGGAGGAAAGACCCAGTACTTC,CASSREGAGGGKTQYF
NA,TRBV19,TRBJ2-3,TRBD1,TGTGCCAGTAGTACTCCGGGACAGAGAGATACGCAGTATTTT,CASSTPGQRDTQYF
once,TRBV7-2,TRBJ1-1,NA,TGTGCCAGCAGCTTCGGGGATAGAGCGAACACTGAAGCTTTCTTT,CASSFGDRANTEAFF
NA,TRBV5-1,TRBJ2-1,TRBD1,TGCGCCAGCAGCACGGGACAGCCTTACAATGAGCAGTTCTTC,CASSTGQPYNEQFF